This TCR beta chain came from a study of graft-versus-host responses after intestinal transplantation. Study-wide background: Transplant recipients had multivisceral, liver-intestinal, or isolated intestinal grafts.

TCRdb keeps only in-frame clones here, not all; method: immunoSEQ multiplex PCR. The sample consists of about 97,000 clones, around nine tenths of them appearing once. In germline, CDR1 is SGHRS, CDR2 YFSETQ. CDR3 size: 13 residues. The V end lost 0 bases, the J end lost 1 base, and 4 bases lay between the germline ends. This clonotype originated in a human patient who received an intestinal transplant, so some T cells may come from the graft donor. This chain connects TRBV5-1 to TRBJ1-1; no clear D. The specimen comprised PBMCs, sampled 450 to 460 days after intestinal transplant. The CDR3 spells CASSLVTNTEAFF. The CDR3 coding sequence is TGCGCCAGCAGCTTGGTAACGAACACTGAAGCTTTCTTT.